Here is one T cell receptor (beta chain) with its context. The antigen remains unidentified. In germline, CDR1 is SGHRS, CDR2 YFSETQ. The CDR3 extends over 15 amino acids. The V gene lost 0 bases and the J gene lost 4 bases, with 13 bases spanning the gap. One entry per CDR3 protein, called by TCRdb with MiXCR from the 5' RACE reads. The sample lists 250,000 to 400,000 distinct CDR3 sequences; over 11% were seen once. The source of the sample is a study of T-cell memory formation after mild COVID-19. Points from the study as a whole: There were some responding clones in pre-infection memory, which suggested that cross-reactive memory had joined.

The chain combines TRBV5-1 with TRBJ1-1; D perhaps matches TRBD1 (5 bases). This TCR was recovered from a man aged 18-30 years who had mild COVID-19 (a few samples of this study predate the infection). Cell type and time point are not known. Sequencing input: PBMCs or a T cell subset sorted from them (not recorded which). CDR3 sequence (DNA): TGCGCCAGCAGCTTGGGGTGGGGCGAGGTCACTGAAGCTTTCTTT. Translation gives CASSLGWGEVTEAFF.